The rows below give T cell receptor beta chains drawn from one sample of a study of blood T cell repertoires in COVID-19. Repertoires were generated with immunoSEQ multiplex PCR, while TCRdb's copy carries only in-frame clones and drops some. This table holds 150,000 to 190,000 clones, 85% found once. The sequenced sample was peripheral blood. The receptors originated from a woman aged 60-75 years with COVID-19, enrolled during active disease. Each CDR3 is given with its conserved first and last residue. The D gene is left open where the match is weak. Size tells how often a clone was seen (once, few, many) or the class of an expanded clone, and some rows leave it out.

j_call | v_call | clone_size | d_call | cdr3_aa | cdr3_nt
TRBJ1-1 | TRBV15 | . | . | CATSLRGGNTEAFF | TGTGCCACCAGCCTCCGAGGGGGGAACACTGAAGCTTTCTTT
TRBJ2-3 | TRBV19 | . | TRBD1 | CASSTDRADTQYF | TGTGCCAGTAGTACTGACAGGGCAGATACGCAGTATTTT
TRBJ1-3 | TRBV19 | . | . | CASTKTGYSGNTIYF | TGTGCCAGTACTAAAACCGGGTACTCTGGAAACACCATATATTTT
TRBJ2-1 | TRBV19 | . | TRBD2 | CASSQVPLAGGPEQFF | TGTGCCAGTAGTCAGGTTCCCTTAGCGGGAGGGCCCGAGCAGTTCTTC
TRBJ1-1 | TRBV7-6 | . | . | CASSLRVSQNTEAFF | TGTGCCAGCAGCTTACGGGTCAGCCAGAACACTGAAGCTTTCTTT
TRBJ2-1 | TRBV27 | . | TRBD1 | CASSTNDRGYNEQFF | TGTGCCAGCAGTACAAACGACAGGGGATACAATGAGCAGTTCTTC
TRBJ1-1 | TRBV13 | . | . | CASSPGQQNTEAFF | TGTGCCAGCAGCCCGGGACAACAGAACACTGAAGCTTTCTTT
TRBJ1-2 | TRBV20-1 | . | . | CSARLNGRFAF | TGCAGTGCCCGCCTGAACGGGAGGTTCGCCTTC
TRBJ1-6 | TRBV6-5 | . | . | CASSYTGSPLHF | TGTGCCAGCAGTTACACGGGGTCACCCCTCCACTTT
TRBJ1-1 | TRBV28 | . | . | CASSFPGLLNTEAFF | TGTGCCAGCAGTTTCCCGGGACTTTTGAACACTGAAGCTTTCTTT
TRBJ1-1 | TRBV6-1 | . | . | CASSEAWGPTGTEAFF | TGTGCCAGCAGTGAAGCCTGGGGGCCCACCGGGACTGAAGCTTTCTTT
TRBJ2-5 | TRBV9 | once | . | CASSVNTGGSQETQYF | TGTGCCAGCAGCGTAAATACGGGGGGCTCACAAGAGACCCAGTACTTC
TRBJ2-7 | TRBV5-4 | once | TRBD2 | CASSPGLGNTYEQYF | TGTGCCAGCAGCCCGGGACTAGGCAATACCTACGAGCAGTACTTC
TRBJ2-1 | TRBV19 | . | TRBD2 | CASTWTGGSYNEQFF | TGTGCCAGTACATGGACCGGGGGGTCCTACAATGAGCAGTTCTTC
TRBJ1-1 | TRBV9 | . | TRBD1 | CASSASQGGANTEAFF | TGTGCCAGCAGCGCCTCCCAGGGGGGCGCGAACACTGAAGCTTTCTTT
TRBJ2-5 | TRBV19 | . | TRBD1 | CASSIDGGTGSETQYF | TGTGCCAGTAGTATAGATGGAGGGACAGGTTCGGAGACCCAGTACTTC
TRBJ2-2 | TRBV5-4 | . | TRBD2 | CASSPGAGGTGELFF | TGTGCCAGCAGCCCGGGTGCGGGGGGGACCGGGGAGCTGTTTTTT
TRBJ2-2 | TRBV3-1/TRBV3-2 | . | . | CASSQTSSGGTGELFF | TGTGCCAGCAGCCAAACCAGCAGCGGTGGCACCGGGGAGCTGTTTTTT
TRBJ1-2 | TRBV25-1 | . | . | CASSTNPGVGYTF | TGTGCCAGCAGTACAAACCCAGGGGTCGGCTACACCTTC
TRBJ1-1 | TRBV9 | . | . | CASSLNSGTEAFF | TGTGCCAGCAGCCTTAACAGTGGCACTGAAGCTTTCTTT
TRBJ2-2 | TRBV5-8 | . | TRBD1 | CASSGRTGLTGELFF | TGTGCCAGCAGCGGAAGGACAGGGCTCACCGGGGAGCTGTTTTTT
TRBJ1-1 | TRBV3-1/TRBV3-2 | . | . | CASSQGLGRGTEAFF | TGTGCCAGCAGCCAAGGTCTCGGCAGAGGAACTGAAGCTTTCTTT
TRBJ1-2 | TRBV6-1 | . | . | CASSENRNYGYTF | TGTGCCAGCAGTGAAAACAGAAACTATGGCTACACCTTC
TRBJ1-2 | TRBV5-4 | . | TRBD1 | CASSFPTGHYTF | TGTGCCAGCAGCTTCCCGACAGGGCACTACACCTTC
TRBJ1-1 | TRBV11-2 | few | . | CASSLDRTARNTEAFF | TGTGCCAGCAGCTTAGATCGGACAGCCAGGAACACTGAAGCTTTCTTT
TRBJ1-5 | TRBV5-1 | few | TRBD1 | CASSYGTEINQPQHF | TGCGCCAGCAGCTACGGGACAGAGATTAATCAGCCCCAGCATTTT
TRBJ1-5 | TRBV10-3 | . | TRBD1 | CAIRQGAGQPQHF | TGTGCCATCAGGCAGGGGGCGGGCCAGCCCCAGCATTTT
TRBJ1-4 | TRBV7-9 | . | . | CASSLAGGEKLFF | TGTGCCAGCAGCTTGGCGGGGGGTGAAAAACTGTTTTTT
TRBJ2-1 | TRBV24-1 | . | . | CATSKDSYNEQFF | TGTGCCACCAGTAAAGACAGTTACAATGAGCAGTTCTTC
TRBJ1-1 | TRBV6-5 | . | TRBD1 | CASSYSTGMNTEAFF | TGTGCCAGCAGTTACTCGACAGGGATGAACACTGAAGCTTTCTTT
TRBJ2-2 | TRBV7-9 | few | . | CASSHGGELFF | TGTGCCAGCAGCCACGGCGGGGAGCTGTTTTTT
TRBJ1-2 | TRBV19 | . | . | CASTQLAGIGYGYTF | TGTGCCAGTACCCAACTCGCAGGAATTGGCTATGGCTACACCTTC
TRBJ2-1 | TRBV5-1 | . | TRBD2 | CASSLVGGGDNEQFF | TGCGCCAGCAGCTTGGTAGGCGGGGGGGACAATGAGCAGTTCTTC
TRBJ2-3 | TRBV19 | . | TRBD2 | CASSKLAGVTDTQYF | TGTGCCAGTAGTAAACTAGCGGGGGTCACAGATACGCAGTATTTT
TRBJ1-4 | TRBV5-6 | . | TRBD1 | CASSFVDRANEKLFF | TGTGCCAGCAGCTTCGTGGACAGGGCTAATGAAAAACTGTTTTTT
TRBJ2-2 | TRBV10-1 | few | . | CASSPQMNTGELFF | TGCGCCAGCAGTCCCCAGATGAACACCGGGGAGCTGTTTTTT
TRBJ1-5 | TRBV27 | . | . | CASRTTVQGPQHF | TGTGCCAGCAGGACGACAGTCCAAGGGCCCCAGCATTTT
TRBJ2-7 | TRBV5-1 | . | . | CASSLAATSSYEQYF | TGCGCCAGCAGCTTGGCCGCGACTTCCTCCTACGAGCAGTACTTC
TRBJ1-2 | TRBV29-1 | . | TRBD1 | CSVAGTGGFGTF | TGCAGCGTCGCCGGGACAGGGGGGTTTGGCACCTTC
TRBJ1-4 | TRBV30 | . | . | CAWSEQQMGEKLFF | TGTGCCTGGAGCGAGCAGCAGATGGGCGAAAAACTGTTTTTT